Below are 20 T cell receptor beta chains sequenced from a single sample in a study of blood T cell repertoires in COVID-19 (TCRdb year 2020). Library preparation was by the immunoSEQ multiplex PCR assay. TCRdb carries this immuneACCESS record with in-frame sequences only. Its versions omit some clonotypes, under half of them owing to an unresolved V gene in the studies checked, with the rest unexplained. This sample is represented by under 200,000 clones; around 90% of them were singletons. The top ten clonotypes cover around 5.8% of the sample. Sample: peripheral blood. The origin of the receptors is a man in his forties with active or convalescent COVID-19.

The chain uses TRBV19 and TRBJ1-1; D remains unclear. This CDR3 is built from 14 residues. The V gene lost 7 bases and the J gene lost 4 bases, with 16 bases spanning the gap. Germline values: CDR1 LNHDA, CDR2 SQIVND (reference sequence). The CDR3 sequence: CASMVRQISTEAFF. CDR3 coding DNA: TGTGCCAGTATGGTGCGGCAGATCAGCACTGAAGCTTTCTTT.

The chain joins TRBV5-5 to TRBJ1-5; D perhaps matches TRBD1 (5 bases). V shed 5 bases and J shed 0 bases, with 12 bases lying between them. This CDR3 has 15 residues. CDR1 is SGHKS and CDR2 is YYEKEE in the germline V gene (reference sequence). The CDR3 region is CASRRTLNSNQPQHF. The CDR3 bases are TGTGCCAGCAGACGGACACTCAATAGCAATCAGCCCCAGCATTTT.

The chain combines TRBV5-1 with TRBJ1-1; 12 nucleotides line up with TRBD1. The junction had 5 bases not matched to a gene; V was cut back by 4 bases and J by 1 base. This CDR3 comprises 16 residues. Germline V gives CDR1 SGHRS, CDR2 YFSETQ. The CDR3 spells CASSGGTGGANTEAFF. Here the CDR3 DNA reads TGCGCCAGCAGCGGCGGGACAGGGGGCGCGAACACTGAAGCTTTCTTT.

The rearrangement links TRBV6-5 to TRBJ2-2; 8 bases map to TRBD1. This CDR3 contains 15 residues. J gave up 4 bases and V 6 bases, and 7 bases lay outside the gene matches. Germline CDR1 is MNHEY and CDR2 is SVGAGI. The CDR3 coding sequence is TGTGCCAGCAGCTCTTCGACAGGGGTCACCGGGGAGCTGTTTTTT. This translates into CASSSSTGVTGELFF.

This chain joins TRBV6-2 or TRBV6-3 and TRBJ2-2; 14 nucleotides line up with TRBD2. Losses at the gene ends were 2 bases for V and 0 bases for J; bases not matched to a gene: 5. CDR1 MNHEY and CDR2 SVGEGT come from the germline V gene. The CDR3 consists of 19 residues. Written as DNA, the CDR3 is TGTGCCAGCAGTTACACCCGGACTAGCGGGAGGCCGAACACCGGGGAGCTGTTTTTT. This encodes CASSYTRTSGRPNTGELFF.

The CDR3 DNA reads as TGTGCCAGCAGTTACTTAACTAGCGGGGGTGGGGAGACCCAGTACTTC. Protein sequence: CASSYLTSGGGETQYF. The chain employs TRBV2 and TRBJ2-5, with 11 bases matching TRBD2. This CDR3 spans 16 amino acids. With V trimmed by 5 bases and J by 5 bases, 10 bases remained unmatched. CDR1 is SNHLY, CDR2 FYNNEI, per germline.

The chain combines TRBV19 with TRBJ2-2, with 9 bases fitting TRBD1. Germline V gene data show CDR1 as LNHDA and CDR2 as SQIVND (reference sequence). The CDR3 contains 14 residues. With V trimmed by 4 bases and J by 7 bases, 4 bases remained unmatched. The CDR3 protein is CASSTQGAVGELFF. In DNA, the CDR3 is TGTGCCAGTAGTACACAGGGGGCGGTCGGGGAGCTGTTTTTT.

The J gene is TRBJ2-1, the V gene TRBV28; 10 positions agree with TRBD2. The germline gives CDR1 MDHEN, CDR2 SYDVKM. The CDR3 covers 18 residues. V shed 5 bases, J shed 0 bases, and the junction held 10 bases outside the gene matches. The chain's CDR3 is CASSVSGRWLSSYNEQFF. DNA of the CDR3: TGTGCCAGCAGTGTTAGCGGGAGGTGGCTTAGCTCCTACAATGAGCAGTTCTTC.

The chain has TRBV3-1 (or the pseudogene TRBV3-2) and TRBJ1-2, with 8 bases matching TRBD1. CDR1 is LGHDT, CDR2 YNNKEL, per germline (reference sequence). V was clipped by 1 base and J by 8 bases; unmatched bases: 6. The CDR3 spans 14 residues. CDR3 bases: TGTGCCAGCAGCCAAGGAGGACAGGGAAGCGGCTACACCTTC. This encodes CASSQGGQGSGYTF.

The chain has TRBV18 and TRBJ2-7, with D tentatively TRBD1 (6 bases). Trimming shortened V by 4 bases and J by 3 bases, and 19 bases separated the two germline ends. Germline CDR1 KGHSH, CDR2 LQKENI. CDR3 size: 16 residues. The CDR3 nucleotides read TGTGCCAGCTCACTGCTGTCCGGGACAATTTTCTACGAGCAGTACTTC. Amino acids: CASSLLSGTIFYEQYF.

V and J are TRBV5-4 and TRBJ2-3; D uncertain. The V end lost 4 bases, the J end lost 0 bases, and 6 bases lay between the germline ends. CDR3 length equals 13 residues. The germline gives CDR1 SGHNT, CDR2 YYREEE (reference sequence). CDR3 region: CASSATSTDTQYF. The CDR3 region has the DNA TGTGCCAGCAGCGCAACTAGCACAGATACGCAGTATTTT.

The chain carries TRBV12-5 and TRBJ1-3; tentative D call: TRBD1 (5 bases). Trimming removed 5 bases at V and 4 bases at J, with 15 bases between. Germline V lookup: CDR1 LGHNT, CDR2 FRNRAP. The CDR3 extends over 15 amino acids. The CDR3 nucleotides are TGTGCTAGTGGTCCCGGGGGACTCCTCGGAAACACCATATATTTT. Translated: CASGPGGLLGNTIYF.

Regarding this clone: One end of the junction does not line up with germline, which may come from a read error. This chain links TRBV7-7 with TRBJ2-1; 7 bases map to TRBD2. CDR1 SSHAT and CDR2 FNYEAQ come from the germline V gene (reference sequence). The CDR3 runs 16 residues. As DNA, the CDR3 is TGTGCTAGCAGCTTAAGGTCGGGAATGGGAGGGAGTGAGCAGTTCTTC. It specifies CASSLRSGMGGSEQFF. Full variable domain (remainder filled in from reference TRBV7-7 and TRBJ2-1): GAGVSQSPRYKVTKRGQDVTLRCDPISSHATLYWYQQALGQGPEFLTYFNYEAQPDKSGLPSDRFSAERPEGSISTLTIQRTEQRDSAMYRCASSLRSGMGGSEQFFGPGTRLTVL.

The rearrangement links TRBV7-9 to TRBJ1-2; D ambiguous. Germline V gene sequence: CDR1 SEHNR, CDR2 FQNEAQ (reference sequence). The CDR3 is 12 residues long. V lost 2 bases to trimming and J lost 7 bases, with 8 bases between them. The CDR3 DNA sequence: TGTGCCAGCAGCTTAACGGGAGCTGGCTACACCTTC. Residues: CASSLTGAGYTF.

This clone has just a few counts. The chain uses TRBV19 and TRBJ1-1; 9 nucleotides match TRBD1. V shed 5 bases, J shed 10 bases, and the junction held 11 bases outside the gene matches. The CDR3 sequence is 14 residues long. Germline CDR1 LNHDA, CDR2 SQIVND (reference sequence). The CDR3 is CASSPLDRGSGAFF. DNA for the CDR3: TGTGCCAGTAGTCCACTCGACAGGGGGTCAGGAGCTTTCTTT.

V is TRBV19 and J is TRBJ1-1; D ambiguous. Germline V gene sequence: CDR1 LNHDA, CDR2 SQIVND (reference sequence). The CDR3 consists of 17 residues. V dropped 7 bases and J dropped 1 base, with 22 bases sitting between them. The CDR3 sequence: CASTRLDRRTSNTEAFF. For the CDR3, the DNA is TGTGCCAGTACTAGACTGGATAGACGTACTTCGAACACTGAAGCTTTCTTT.

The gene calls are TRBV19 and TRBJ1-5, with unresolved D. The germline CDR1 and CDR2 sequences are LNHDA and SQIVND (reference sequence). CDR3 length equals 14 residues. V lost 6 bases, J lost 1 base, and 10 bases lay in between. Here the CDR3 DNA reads TGTGCCAGTAGCTACCCGCGGAGCAATCAGCCCCAGCATTTT. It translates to CASSYPRSNQPQHF.

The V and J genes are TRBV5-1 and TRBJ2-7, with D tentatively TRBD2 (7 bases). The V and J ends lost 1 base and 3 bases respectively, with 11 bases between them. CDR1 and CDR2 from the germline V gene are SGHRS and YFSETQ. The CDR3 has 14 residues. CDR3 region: CASSLSGEGYEQYF. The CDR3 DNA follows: TGCGCCAGCAGCTTGTCAGGGGAGGGCTACGAGCAGTACTTC.

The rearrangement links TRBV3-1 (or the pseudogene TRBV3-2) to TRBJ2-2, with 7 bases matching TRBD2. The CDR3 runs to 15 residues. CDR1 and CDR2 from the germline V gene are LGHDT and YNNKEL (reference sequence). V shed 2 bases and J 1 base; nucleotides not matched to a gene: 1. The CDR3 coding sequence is TGTGCCAGCAGCCAACGCGGGGGGAACACCGGGGAGCTGTTTTTT. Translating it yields CASSQRGGNTGELFF.

In DNA, the CDR3 is TGTGCCAGCAGCTTAGGACAGGGGTCAAGTCAGCCCCAGCATTTT. Protein sequence: CASSLGQGSSQPQHF. The V gene is TRBV7-8, the J gene TRBJ1-5, with 8 bases fitting TRBD1. From germline, CDR1 is SGHVS and CDR2 FQNEAQ. CDR3 size: 15 residues. The trim removed 1 base at V and 6 bases at J, leaving 5 bases unmatched.